The present entry profiles one TCR beta chain with its context. The antigen this receptor binds is unknown. Per-base qualities were not stored, and no clone one base away is much larger. These data originate in a study of vaccination and CD4 T cells after COVID-19 (dated by TCRdb to between 2021 and 2024). Background for the entire study: Every convalescent patient had a positive nasal swab PCR test for SARS-CoV-2, with mild disease in roughly 10 patients and severe disease in one. In the convalescent cohort there were six males and four females, among whom were two Hispanic individuals, seven Caucasians, two Asians and one multiracial person. Participants got two doses of the Pfizer-BioNTech BNT162b2 vaccine (n=8) or two doses of the Moderna mRNA-1273 vaccine (n=2). Post-COVID blood samples from convalescent patients were collected a median of around 110 days after diagnosis, with a range of roughly 35 to 180 days. The time from the second vaccine dose to post-vaccine blood sampling had a median of roughly 72 days and ranged from about 14 to 241 days. Culture stimuli were overlapping spike peptide pools from SARS-CoV-2 and from the common cold coronaviruses HCoV-NL63, HCoV-OC43 and HCoV-229E. Control cultures received a CEFX viral epitope pool as the positive control, an HIV-1 Nef peptide pool as the negative control, or no peptide. In 10 COVID-19 convalescent patients and a handful of infection-naive healthy vaccine recipients, the spike-specific CD4+ TCR repertoire before mRNA vaccination was compared with the repertoire after mRNA vaccination. What the study reported, not specific to this receptor: In convalescent patients, a median 86.3% of post-vaccine SARS-CoV-2-reactive clones were detected only after vaccination, and vaccine-specific priming was suggested by this finding. The number of convalescent patients in the study was relatively small, and the study did not examine early timepoints following natural infection. In convalescent patients, nearly all vaccine-specific clones (304 of 307) were found to be mono-reactive for SARS-CoV-2 spike rather than cross-reactive with common cold coronaviruses. The median number of SARS-CoV-2-reactive clonotypes rose from around 21 after infection to 38 after vaccination, but the change was not significant.

The library was produced with PCR. DNA from cultured CD4+ T cells was subjected to TCR sequencing with the Oncomine TCR Beta short-read assay at the Johns Hopkins FTIC core. The QIAamp micro DNA kit was used to extract genomic DNA from the cultured CD4+ T cells. Oncomine TCR Beta libraries from cultured CD4+ T cells were pooled using unique dual indexes and sequenced on an Illumina iSeq 100. The original pipeline was this. Non-productive sequences were filtered out, and CDR3s that did not start with C, did not end with F or W, or were shorter than 7 amino acids were discarded. Antigen-specific clonotypes were identified with the MANAFEST web application by comparing peptide-stimulated wells with reference and other culture wells. To be called positive, a clone needed an FDR below 0.05, an odds ratio above 5, and a productive frequency above 0.1% in at least two of three replicate wells. A clonotype was classed as cross-reactive if the clonotype showed significant expansion both in SARS-CoV-2 spike wells and in at least one common cold coronavirus spike condition. Levenshtein distances (stringdist) and unrooted phylogenetic trees (ape) in R version 3.6.1 were used to assess CDR3 homology. The public reads were run again by TCRdb, first through fastp at Q25 and then through MiXCR, and only productive beta chains were kept. Rows merge per CDR3 protein into single entries with the most common DNA and genes. TCRdb's processing, not the study's, gives the V and J calls here. Within this sample are roughly 16,000 distinct CDR3 sequences, with roughly 46% of them counted one time only. The ten biggest clones cover approximately 4% of the sample.

The treatment or condition label here, explained by the study, means: approximately nine-day PBMC culture with coronavirus spike peptide pools or control peptides (ViraFEST assay). The study used the ViraFEST assay, which expanded antigen-specific T cells with peptide pools and then identified expanded clonotypes by TCR sequencing. The positive SARS-CoV-2 PCR tests of the convalescent patients were dated from March to December 2020, before the Alpha, Beta and Delta variants emerged in the United States. Each well held around 2.1 million PBMCs cultured with 9 to 10 ug/ml peptide pools in IMDM containing about 5% human AB serum and 7.5 to 10 IU/ml IL-2. On days 3 and 7, half of the culture medium was replaced with fresh IL-2-containing medium. After about 10 days of culture, CD4+ T cells were isolated by negative selection using the EasySep CD4+ T cell isolation kit. Ficoll-Paque Plus gradient centrifugation was used to isolate PBMCs from whole blood, and the isolated PBMCs were then either used fresh or cryopreserved at -140C. Culture conditions were generally each tested in triplicate wells.

V is cut by 3 bases and J by 4 bases, and the space between the germline ends is 9 bases. CDR1 is given as SGHTA and CDR2 as FQGTGA, both from the germline V gene. From the cysteine up to the phenylalanine, the CDR3 has a length of 13 residues. The CDR3 DNA has 39 bases and is translated from base 1. The source material was CD4+ T cells from blood, cultured in vitro. This sequence originates from a human donor who had recovered from COVID-19. The chain employs TRBV7-3 and TRBJ1-1, with no confidently assigned D gene. The CDR3 loop reads CASSFLGSTEAFF. The bases read TGTGCCAGCAGCTTCCTAGGCAGCACTGAAGCTTTCTTT.